These 27 T cell receptor beta chains were sequenced from one sample in a study of beta chain features in type 1 diabetes. Points from the study as a whole: All four CD4+ subsets of Type 1 diabetes patients contained TCRB CDR3s that were moderately but significantly shorter.

Expressed TCRB transcripts were sequenced, since all the RNA that had been isolated was reverse transcribed. Clones were sequenced by immunoSEQ multiplex PCR, and TCRdb holds only the in-frame ones, with some missing. Of 140,000 or so clones in the sample, more than 10% were seen once. No antigen has been assigned to these receptors. The sample was central memory CD4+ T cells from blood. Receptors were obtained from a man aged 18 to 30 with type 1 diabetes.

The chain recombines TRBV7-2 with TRBJ1-6, with D perhaps TRBD1 (6 bases). V shed 5 bases and J shed 10 bases, with 12 bases lying between them. The CDR3 contains 13 residues. The V gene's germline CDR1 is SGHTA and CDR2 FQGNSA. For the CDR3, the DNA is TGTGCCAGCAGCCAGGGACACAAGTCACCCCTCCACTTT. This encodes CASSQGHKSPLHF.

This clone was observed a handful of times. The chain has TRBV30 and TRBJ1-1; unclear D gene. Trimming removed 0 bases at V and 4 bases at J, with 15 bases between. Germline-derived CDR1 and CDR2 are GTSNPN and SVGIG (reference sequence). The length of the CDR3 is 15 residues. The CDR3 spells CAWSVRAYESTEAFF. The CDR3 coding sequence is TGTGCCTGGAGTGTACGTGCCTATGAGAGCACTGAAGCTTTCTTT.

V and J are TRBV29-1 and TRBJ2-3; perhaps TRBD1 as D (8 bases). Germline loops: CDR1 SQVTM, CDR2 ANQGSEA. The CDR3 totals 15 residues. The V end lost 6 bases, the J end lost 4 bases, and 20 bases lay between the germline ends. Here the CDR3 reads CSVPSGQGSPDTQYF. Written as DNA, the CDR3 is TGCAGCGTCCCTAGCGGACAGGGTAGTCCAGATACGCAGTATTTT.

This clone was counted a few times. The chain is built from TRBV29-1 and TRBJ2-1; D not certain. Per germline, CDR1 SQVTM and CDR2 ANQGSEA. The CDR3 spans 10 residues. V lost 4 bases and J lost 9, with 7 bases in between. CDR3 coding DNA: TGCAGCGTTGCGTATGGTGAGCAGTTCTTC. Its translation: CSVAYGEQFF.

This clone came up a few times. The chain joins TRBV6-5 to TRBJ2-1; 13 bases map to TRBD2. This CDR3 has 15 residues. The V gene end was trimmed by 5 bases and the J gene end by 7 bases; junction bases not matched to a gene: 5. Per the germline V gene, CDR1 is MNHEY and CDR2 is SVGAGI. CDR3 sequence reads: CASSKPGLAGNEQFF. In DNA form, the CDR3 reads TGTGCCAGCAGTAAACCGGGACTAGCGGGGAATGAGCAGTTCTTC.

This chain uses TRBV15 with TRBJ1-1; the D gene is possibly TRBD1 (6 bases). With 4 bases removed from V and 7 bases from J, the gap between germline ends came to 13 bases. CDR1 is LNHNV, CDR2 YYDKDF, per germline (reference sequence). The CDR3 totals 13 residues. The CDR3 sequence is CATSTGGTSEAFF. CDR3 bases: TGTGCCACCAGCACAGGTGGGACAAGTGAAGCTTTCTTT.

The sample holds many counts of this clone. The chain employs TRBV30 and TRBJ1-2; unclear D gene. The germline V and J ends were trimmed by 4 bases and 4 bases, with 13 bases remaining between them. The CDR3 runs 13 residues. In germline, CDR1 is GTSNPN, CDR2 SVGIG (reference sequence). DNA for the CDR3: TGTGCCTGGACGAGGGTGGCGGGCTATGGCTACACCTTC. Its translation: CAWTRVAGYGYTF.

In its sample, this clone was seen a few times. The V call is TRBV14, the J call TRBJ1-1; D may be TRBD1 (6 bases). The ends were cut back, 5 bases at V and 10 bases at J, with 17 bases in the middle. The CDR3 has 13 residues. Germline loops: CDR1 SGHDN, CDR2 FVKESK. The DNA of the CDR3 is TGTGCCAGCAGCGGCAAGGGGGAGCTGCGAGCTTTCTTT. Its translation: CASSGKGELRAFF.

The chain uses TRBV7-8 and TRBJ2-3, with D tentatively TRBD2 (6 bases). Deletions cut 0 bases from V and 2 bases from J, with 21 bases between. The germline V gene has CDR1 SGHVS and CDR2 FQNEAQ. This CDR3 comprises 19 residues. In nucleotides, the CDR3 is TGTGCCAGCAGCTTAGCGGCGGTAGGACTACCACCCTCCACAGATACGCAGTATTTT. This encodes CASSLAAVGLPPSTDTQYF.

This chain connects TRBV7-3 to TRBJ2-3, with a weak D call TRBD1 (5 bases). Germline loops: CDR1 SGHTA, CDR2 FQGTGA. This CDR3 region has 15 residues. Between the trimmed V and J ends, which lost 5 bases and 2 bases, there was a span of 14 bases. CDR3 sequence: CASSRMGLPTDTQYF. As DNA, the CDR3 is TGTGCCAGCAGCCGGATGGGGCTCCCCACAGATACGCAGTATTTT. Full variable domain (rest looked up from reference TRBV7-3 and TRBJ2-3): GAGVSQTPSNKVTEKGKYVELRCDPISGHTALYWYRQSLGQGPEFLIYFQGTGAADDSGLPNDRFFAVRPEGSVSTLKIQRTERGDSAVYLCASSRMGLPTDTQYFGPGTRLTVL.

This chain joins TRBV30 and TRBJ2-7, with TRBD1 identical over 7 bases. The CDR3 runs 14 residues. V lost 4 bases to trimming and J lost 9 bases; unmatched junction nucleotides: 15. Germline V gene data show CDR1 as GTSNPN and CDR2 as SVGIG (reference sequence). The CDR3, as DNA: TGTGCCTGGAACGTAGGGGGCAGGGGCAAGGCGCAGTACTTC. Amino acid sequence: CAWNVGGRGKAQYF.

V usage is TRBV7-6 and J usage is TRBJ2-5; 10 positions agree with TRBD2. The end of the DNA aligns better with TRBJ2-7, so the J call may be wrong. This CDR3 is built from 19 residues. Germline CDR1 and CDR2: SGHVS and FNYEAQ. The CDR3 region is CASSLAPIPLAGNRYEQYF. The CDR3, as DNA: TGTGCCAGCAGCTTAGCCCCGATTCCACTAGCGGGGAATCGCTACGAGCAGTACTTC.

Only a few counts were recorded for this clone. This chain connects TRBV18 to TRBJ1-2, with D perhaps matching TRBD1 (6 bases). V lost 6 bases and J lost 8, with 19 bases in between. The germline CDR1 and CDR2 sequences are KGHSH and LQKENI. The CDR3 extends over 14 amino acids. The CDR3 sequence is CASSLTGSATGYTF. CDR3 in DNA: TGTGCCAGCTCCCTCACAGGGAGCGCGACCGGCTACACCTTC.

The J gene is TRBJ2-6, the V gene TRBV2, with a possible D match to TRBD1 (5 bases). Germline V gene data show CDR1 as SNHLY and CDR2 as FYNNEI. CDR3 length equals 15 residues. Trimming stripped 7 bases from V and 0 bases from J, with 10 bases between. CDR3 in amino acids: CASTGDSSGANVLTF. CDR3 coding DNA: TGTGCCAGCACTGGTGACAGCTCTGGGGCCAACGTCCTGACTTTC.

J is TRBJ2-1 and V is TRBV28; 7 bases fit TRBD1. The CDR3 totals 15 residues. V was pared by 6 bases and J by 3 bases, with 8 bases of the junction left unmatched. Per the germline V gene, CDR1 is MDHEN and CDR2 is SYDVKM. In nucleotides, the CDR3 is TGTGCCAGCAGGTCCGGGGACAGAGTCTACAATGAGCAGTTCTTC. Protein sequence: CASRSGDRVYNEQFF.

V usage is TRBV2 and J usage is TRBJ1-5; the D is unclear. Germline V gene sequence: CDR1 SNHLY, CDR2 FYNNEI. The V gene lost 0 bases and the J gene lost 5 bases, with 17 bases spanning the gap. The CDR3 length is 17 residues. This CDR3 is CASSEALQGVWDQPQHF. The CDR3 DNA reads as TGTGCCAGCAGTGAAGCGCTTCAAGGTGTTTGGGATCAGCCCCAGCATTTT.

The J gene is TRBJ1-6, the V gene TRBV19; D is perhaps TRBD1 (6 bases). Trimming removed 6 bases at V and 8 bases at J, with 8 bases between. Per germline, CDR1 LNHDA and CDR2 SQIVND (reference sequence). The CDR3 consists of 12 residues. CDR3 bases: TGTGCCAGTAGGAGACAGGATTCACCCCTCCACTTT. Its translation: CASRRQDSPLHF.

V is TRBV19 and J is TRBJ1-2, with D possibly TRBD1 on 5 matching bases. There are 16 residues in the CDR3. The germline V and J ends were trimmed by 6 bases and 3 bases, with 20 bases remaining between them. CDR1 and CDR2 (germline): LNHDA, SQIVND (reference sequence). The CDR3 DNA follows: TGTGCCAGTAGGCCAGGGCGGGCGGACGCTTACTATGGCTACACCTTC. It encodes CASRPGRADAYYGYTF.

The V gene is TRBV18, the J gene TRBJ1-1; 7 bases agree with TRBD1. The ends lost 6 bases at V and 1 base at J; junction bases unmatched: 5. Germline V gene lookup returns CDR1 KGHSH and CDR2 LQKENI. This CDR3 is 14 amino acids long. The chain's CDR3 is CASSERTGNTEAFF. CDR3 coding DNA: TGTGCCAGCTCGGAAAGGACAGGGAACACTGAAGCTTTCTTT.

This clone was detected a few times. Here the CDR3 DNA reads TGTGCCAGCACCCGGGGGGGCAGAGACACTGAAGCTTTCTTT. This codes for CASTRGGRDTEAFF. V gene TRBV9 combines with J gene TRBJ1-1; D perhaps matches TRBD1 (6 bases). Germline V lookup: CDR1 SGDLS, CDR2 YYNGEE. CDR3 length: 14 amino acids. V was shortened by 6 bases and J by 3 bases, with 15 bases between the two germline ends.

The gene calls are TRBV30 and TRBJ1-1, with D hard to call. V dropped 4 bases and J dropped 5 bases, with 20 bases sitting between them. The germline gives CDR1 GTSNPN, CDR2 SVGIG (reference sequence). The CDR3 contains 15 residues. The CDR3: CAWTRGKSGTTEAFF. The CDR3 DNA reads TGTGCCTGGACCCGGGGAAAGTCAGGAACAACTGAAGCTTTCTTT.

CDR3 bases: TGCGCCAGCACCTCGACTAGCGGATCCTACAATGAGCAGTTCTTC. Protein sequence: CASTSTSGSYNEQFF. The chain recombines TRBV5-1 with TRBJ2-1, with 9 bases aligning to TRBD2. CDR3 length equals 15 residues. V shed 6 bases, J shed 1 base, and the junction held 5 bases outside the gene matches. The germline CDR1 and CDR2 sequences are SGHRS and YFSETQ.

For this clone: A junction boundary mismatches the germline segment, possibly from a read error. V usage is TRBV9 and J usage is TRBJ1-1; 7 bases are a match to TRBD1. The CDR3 spans 14 residues. The germline V gene has CDR1 SGDLS and CDR2 YYNGEE. In DNA form, the CDR3 reads TGTGCCGGCAGCGTAGAATTACAGGGGAATGAAGCTTTCTTT. Its protein product is CAGSVELQGNEAFF.

The V gene is TRBV30, the J gene TRBJ1-6, with 8 bases aligning to TRBD1. Germline V gene lookup returns CDR1 GTSNPN and CDR2 SVGIG (reference sequence). V lost 5 bases, J lost 7 bases, and 7 bases stayed unmatched. The CDR3 spans 14 residues. CDR3 in DNA: TGTGCCTGGGGCGGACAGGGTTACAATTCACCCCTCCACTTT. This translates into CAWGGQGYNSPLHF. Supplemented by reference TRBV30 and TRBJ1-6, the full variable domain reads SQTIHQWPATLVQPVGSPLSLECTVEGTSNPNLYWYRQAAGRGLQLLFYSVGIGQISSEVPQNLSASRPQDRQFILSSKKLLLSDSGFYLCAWGGQGYNSPLHFGNGTRLTVT.

In its sample, this clone was seen many times. The gene calls are TRBV4-1 and TRBJ2-4; no reliable D call. V was shortened by 0 bases and J by 1 base, with 10 bases between the two germline ends. This CDR3 region has 16 residues. Germline CDR1 MGHRA, CDR2 YSYEKL. CDR3 in DNA: TGCGCCAGCAGCCAAGAGTCGAAACTTGCCAAAAACATTCAGTACTTC. Protein product: CASSQESKLAKNIQYF.

The genes are TRBV11-3 and TRBJ2-1, with 8 bases aligning to TRBD2. CDR1 is SGHNT and CDR2 is YENEEA in the germline V gene. V lost 1 base and J lost 8; bases outside the gene matches: 10. CDR3 length equals 16 residues. CDR3 region: CASSLVTGLALDEQFF. Here the CDR3 DNA reads TGTGCCAGCAGCTTAGTTACAGGACTAGCCCTCGATGAGCAGTTCTTC.

This clone occurred a few times. This rearrangement joins TRBV5-4 to TRBJ1-1; maybe TRBD1 (5 bases). Trimming removed 3 bases at V and 4 bases at J, with 13 bases between. This CDR3 is 14 amino acids long. Germline CDR1 reads SGHNT; CDR2 reads YYREEE (reference sequence). This CDR3 is CASSSQGGSTEAFF. The CDR3 coding sequence is TGTGCCAGCAGCTCCCAGGGAGGGAGCACTGAAGCTTTCTTT.